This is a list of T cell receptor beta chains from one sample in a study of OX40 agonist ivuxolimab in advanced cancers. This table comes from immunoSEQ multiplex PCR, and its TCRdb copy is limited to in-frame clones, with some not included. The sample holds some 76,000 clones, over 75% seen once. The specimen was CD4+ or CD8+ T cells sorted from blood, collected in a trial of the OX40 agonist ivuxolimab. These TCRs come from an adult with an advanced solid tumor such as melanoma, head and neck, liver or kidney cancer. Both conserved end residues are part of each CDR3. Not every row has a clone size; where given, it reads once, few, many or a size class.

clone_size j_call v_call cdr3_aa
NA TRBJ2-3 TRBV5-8 CASSFLQGLDTQYF
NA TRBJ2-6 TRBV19 CASSHPTGQRSGANVLTF
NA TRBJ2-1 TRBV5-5 CASSSLAGVSYNEQFF
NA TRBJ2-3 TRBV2 CASSSRDRSTDTQYF
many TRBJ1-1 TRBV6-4 CASRLDQGSGTEAFF
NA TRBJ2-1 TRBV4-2 CASSQDPASGIYNEQFF
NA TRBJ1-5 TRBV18 CASSPGAANQPQHF
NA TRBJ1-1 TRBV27 CASSYRGGTEAFF
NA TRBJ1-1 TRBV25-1 CASSELGEGSAAFF
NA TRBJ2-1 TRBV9 CASSVVGAGGPYNEQFF
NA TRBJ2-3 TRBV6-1 CASSASGLAGTDTQYF
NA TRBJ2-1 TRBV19 CASRPHPGSSYNEQFF
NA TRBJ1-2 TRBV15 CATSSWLGGYTF
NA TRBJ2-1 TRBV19 CATRTGRSYNEQFF
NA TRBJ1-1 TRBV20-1 CSASVNTEAFF
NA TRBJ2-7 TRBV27 CASSLRLEPGGYEQYF
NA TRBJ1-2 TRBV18 CASSRTGTVSLNYGYTF
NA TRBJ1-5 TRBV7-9 CASSFGQGNQPQHF
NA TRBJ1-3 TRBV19 CASSDGSGSAGNTIYF
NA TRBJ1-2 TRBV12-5 CASGWGDKDDFLERGYGYTF
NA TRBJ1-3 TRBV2 CASNRVGNTIYF
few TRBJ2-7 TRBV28 CASRRTGAAVQYF
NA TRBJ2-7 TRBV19 CASSIGTGFNHEQYF
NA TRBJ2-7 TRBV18 CASSPLSSVGESLGEQYF
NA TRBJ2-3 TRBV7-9 CASTRLAGGTDTQYF
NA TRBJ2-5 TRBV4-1 CASSQERRGRYQETQYF
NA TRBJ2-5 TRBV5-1 CASSSRSAQETQYF
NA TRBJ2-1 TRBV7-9 CASSLGQNNEQFF
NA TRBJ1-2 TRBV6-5 CASRRGQGNYGYTF
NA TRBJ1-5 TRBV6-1 CASSEGSYNQPQHF
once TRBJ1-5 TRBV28 CASSSYPGGRNQPQHF
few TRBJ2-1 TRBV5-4 CASSHSGGSYNEQFF
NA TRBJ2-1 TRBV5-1 CASTEGGSYNEQFF
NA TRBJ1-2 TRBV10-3 CAISESIGRGAGYTF
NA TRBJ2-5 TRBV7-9 CASSLVRREGETQYF
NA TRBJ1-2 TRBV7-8 CASSPPGSGYGYTF
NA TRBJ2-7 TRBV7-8 CASSLTIIGARRVEQYF
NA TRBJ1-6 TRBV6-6 CASSSTTQWSHF
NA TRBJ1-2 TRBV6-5 CASSGLGRKNYGYTF
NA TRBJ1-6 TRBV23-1 CASSHFDRRACSYNSPLHF
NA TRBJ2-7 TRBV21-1 CASSKVPHGGSYEQYF
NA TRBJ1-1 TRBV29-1 CSVGSGRGTEAFF
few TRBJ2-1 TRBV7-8 CASSLVWRGAYNEQFF
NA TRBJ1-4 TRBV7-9 CASSKTRDSFGEKLFF
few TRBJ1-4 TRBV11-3 CASSPRQAATNEKLFF
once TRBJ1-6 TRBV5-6 CASSSPQTGGPALHF
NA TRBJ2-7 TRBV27 CASGWPGTGVSYEQYF
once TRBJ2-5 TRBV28 CASSGGQGQYETQYF
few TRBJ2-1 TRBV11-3 CASSPDGGVDEQFF
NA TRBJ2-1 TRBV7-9 CASSLMGRGLMSSYNEQFF
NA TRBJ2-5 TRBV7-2 CASSFLTSGGARQETQYF
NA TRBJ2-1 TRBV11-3 CASSARIYNRRAYNEQFF
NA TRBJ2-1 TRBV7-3 CASSLVTGTSGRGNEQFF
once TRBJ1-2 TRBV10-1 CASSESSGVRGGYTF
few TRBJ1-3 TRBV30 CAFQFSGNTIYF
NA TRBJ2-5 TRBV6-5 CASGRGTQYF
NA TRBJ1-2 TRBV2 CASMRGHGGANYGYTF
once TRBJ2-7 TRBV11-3 CASSPGQASYEQYF
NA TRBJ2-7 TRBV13 CASSVSSYEQYF